This T cell receptor (beta chain) was captured by sequencing in a study of cytomegalovirus exposure and HLA in healthy donors. Findings and limits, study-wide: Researchers catalogued about 150 TCR beta chains as cytomegalovirus-associated.

Concerning this clone itself: Antigen specificity is unknown.

V trimming: 3 bases; J trimming: 2 bases; junction bases outside the gene matches: 7. CDR3 length: 17 amino acids. Germline lookup yields CDR1 LGHNA and CDR2 YSLEER. PCR amplification relied on 60 Vbeta primers (plus 13 Jbeta primers). Assay used: immunoSEQ multiplex PCR; TCRdb lists only in-frame clones, some missing. The sample lists about 96,000 clones; around 79% were seen once. The clonotype comes from a female donor in good health and CMV-seropositive. Sequencing was performed on PBMCs. This chain joins TRBV4-3 and TRBJ2-3; 11 bases map to TRBD2. This chain's CDR3 is CASSQSGTSGFTDTQYF. The DNA for the CDR3 is TGCGCCAGCAGCCAGTCCGGGACTAGCGGCTTCACAGATACGCAGTATTTT.